A single sample gave rise to the 18 T cell receptor beta chains below, sequenced in a study of cytomegalovirus exposure and HLA in healthy donors (dated by TCRdb to 2017 to 2019). Libraries were made using the immunoSEQ multiplex PCR assay. For the multiplex PCR, a mixture combining 60 forward primers for TCR Vbeta segments and 13 reverse primers for TCR Jbeta segments was used. This immuneACCESS table, as held by TCRdb, lists in-frame sequences with V and J called but not all clones. Of the missing ones, under half trace to an unresolved V gene in checked studies; the others have no known cause. Here the sample has about 130,000 clones; about 74% occur a single time. The ten largest account for around 7.2% of the sample. Sample: PBMCs. These receptors originate from a male donor in good health and CMV-seronegative.

This clone appeared a single time. The rearrangement uses TRBV28 and TRBJ1-6, with 7 positions matching TRBD1. From germline, CDR1 is MDHEN and CDR2 SYDVKM. CDR3 size: 15 residues. V lost 5 bases, J lost 7 bases, and 8 bases stayed unmatched. CDR3 DNA: TGTGCCAGCAGTCCAAACAGGGGTCGAAATTCACCCCTCCACTTT. Translating it yields CASSPNRGRNSPLHF.

This rearrangement joins TRBV5-1 to TRBJ1-5; D uncertain. The CDR3 has 14 amino acids. Germline V CDR1 and CDR2: SGHRS, YFSETQ. V shed 0 bases and J shed 4 bases, with 8 bases lying between them. The CDR3 is CASSLGGKNQPQHF. The CDR3 region has the DNA TGCGCCAGCAGCTTGGGCGGGAAGAATCAGCCCCAGCATTTT.

V gene TRBV4-3 combines with J gene TRBJ1-2, with 12 nucleotides matching TRBD1. The CDR3 spans 16 residues. Germline-derived CDR1 and CDR2 are LGHNA and YSLEER. The J segment lost 4 bases and the V segment lost 1 base, leaving 4 bases of the junction unmatched. The CDR3 region is CASSQGGQGAFYGYTF. CDR3 DNA: TGCGCCAGCAGCCAAGGGGGACAGGGGGCGTTCTATGGCTACACCTTC.

J is TRBJ2-3 and V is TRBV18; D gene uncertain. Germline-derived CDR1 and CDR2 are KGHSH and LQKENI. This CDR3 contains 12 residues. Between the trimmed V and J ends, which lost 3 bases and 7 bases, there was a span of 8 bases. The CDR3: CASSPPLNTQYF. CDR3 sequence (DNA): TGTGCCAGCTCACCCCCTTTAAATACGCAGTATTTT.

The chain couples TRBV11-2 to TRBJ2-5, with TRBD2 matching 10 bases. J lost 6 bases, V lost 5 bases, and 12 bases had no gene match. The CDR3 extends over 16 amino acids. Looked up from germline, CDR1 is SGHAT and CDR2 is FQNNGV. DNA of the CDR3: TGTGCCAGCAGCCCGCTAGCGGGAGCGGGTATGAAGACCCAGTACTTC. It codes for CASSPLAGAGMKTQYF. Full variable domain (remainder filled in from reference TRBV11-2 and TRBJ2-5): EAGVAQSPRYKIIEKRQSVAFWCNPISGHATLYWYQQILGQGPKLLIQFQNNGVVDDSQLPKDRFSAERLKGVDSTLKIQPAKLEDSAVYLCASSPLAGAGMKTQYFGPGTRLLVL.

The chain uses TRBV28 and TRBJ1-2; tentatively, D is TRBD1 (6 bases). This CDR3 is built from 13 residues. The V end was cut by 5 bases, the J end by 5 bases, with 12 bases between. Germline values: CDR1 MDHEN, CDR2 SYDVKM. CDR3 sequence: CASSIQGLYGYTF. The CDR3 nucleotides read TGTGCCAGCAGTATACAGGGACTATATGGCTACACCTTC.

J is TRBJ1-4 and V is TRBV27; D may be TRBD1 (6 bases). The CDR3 runs 13 residues. Trimming pared 6 bases from V and 9 bases from J, leaving 14 bases between. Germline V gene sequence: CDR1 MNHEY, CDR2 SMNVEV (reference sequence). Here the CDR3 DNA reads TGTGCCAGCAGCCCCGACAGGCCACAAAAACTGTTTTTT. Translating gives CASSPDRPQKLFF.

The chain carries TRBV7-6 and TRBJ1-1, with 8 bases matching TRBD1. The trim removed 5 bases at V and 0 bases at J, leaving 8 bases unmatched. The CDR3 covers 16 residues. Germline V gene lookup returns CDR1 SGHVS and CDR2 FNYEAQ. This chain's CDR3 is CASSKTGAAMNTEAFF. The CDR3 DNA follows: TGTGCCAGCAGCAAGACAGGGGCCGCTATGAACACTGAAGCTTTCTTT.

The chain joins TRBV7-3 to TRBJ2-3; D gene unclear. Germline lookup yields CDR1 SGHTA and CDR2 FQGTGA. The length of the CDR3 is 13 residues. Trimming removed 0 bases from V and 4 bases from J, with 5 bases in between. CDR3 sequence (DNA): TGTGCCAGCAGCTTAACCCCCGCAGATACGCAGTATTTT. Amino acids: CASSLTPADTQYF.

This chain joins TRBV29-1 and TRBJ2-7, with 8 bases fitting TRBD1. The length of the CDR3 is 15 residues. CDR1 and CDR2 from the germline V gene are SQVTM and ANQGSEA. Trimming cost V 7 bases and J 4 bases; bases outside gene matches: 15. The chain's CDR3 is CSARGTPGGAYEQYF. CDR3 nucleotide sequence: TGCAGCGCCCGGGGGACCCCAGGGGGCGCGTACGAGCAGTACTTC.

The chain has TRBV19 and TRBJ1-1; D not certain. V shed 6 bases and J shed 6 bases, with 11 bases lying between them. This CDR3 region has 12 residues. Germline V gene data show CDR1 as LNHDA and CDR2 as SQIVND (reference sequence). The CDR3 is CASSAEVSEAFF. CDR3 nucleotide sequence: TGTGCCAGTAGCGCGGAGGTCTCTGAAGCTTTCTTT.

The V gene is TRBV11-3, the J gene TRBJ2-2; the match to TRBD1 covers 9 bases. V lost 4 bases and J lost 0; bases outside the gene matches: 9. Germline CDR1 is SGHNT and CDR2 is YENEEA. The CDR3 runs 18 residues. In DNA form, the CDR3 reads TGTGCCAGCAGCTCAAGGCTGGGACAGGGCACGAACACCGGGGAGCTGTTTTTT. This codes for CASSSRLGQGTNTGELFF.

In DNA form, the CDR3 reads TGCGCCAGCAGCCAAGATTGGAGGAGTTTTCGTGGCTACACCTTC. Translated, it gives CASSQDWRSFRGYTF. The gene calls are TRBV4-3 and TRBJ1-2; D unclear. Trimming shortened V by 0 bases and J by 7 bases, and 15 bases separated the two germline ends. Germline V gene sequence: CDR1 LGHNA, CDR2 YSLEER. CDR3 size: 15 residues.

CDR3 sequence: CAISGGRADNEKLFF. In nucleotides, the CDR3 is TGTGCCATCAGTGGAGGCAGGGCTGATAATGAAAAACTGTTTTTT. The J gene is TRBJ1-4, the V gene TRBV10-3, with a tentative D call TRBD1 (5 bases). Germline loops: CDR1 ENHRY, CDR2 SYGVKD. CDR3 length: 15 residues. The germline V and J ends were trimmed by 4 bases and 4 bases, with 13 bases remaining between them.

CDR3 sequence: CSVPTGGNYGYTF. DNA for the CDR3: TGCAGCGTGCCGACAGGGGGTAACTATGGCTACACCTTC. The gene calls are TRBV29-1 and TRBJ1-2, with 9 bases that match TRBD1. The ends lost 6 bases at V and 1 base at J; junction bases unmatched: 3. This CDR3 region has 13 residues. CDR1 SQVTM and CDR2 ANQGSEA come from the germline V gene.

Turning to this clone: The junction does not match germline at one end; this may be a read error. For the CDR3, the DNA is TGTGCCAGCAGTGTATCGGGACTGCGCCAAGAGACCCAGTACTTC. The encoded protein is CASSVSGLRQETQYF. J is TRBJ2-5 and V is TRBV27; tentative D call: TRBD2 (6 bases). The CDR3 length is 15 residues. Germline V gene data show CDR1 as MNHEY and CDR2 as SMNVEV (reference sequence).

The chain employs TRBV2 and TRBJ2-1, with D uncertain. The length of the CDR3 is 10 residues. Trimming pared 8 bases from V and 4 bases from J, leaving 3 bases between. Per the germline V gene, CDR1 is SNHLY and CDR2 is FYNNEI. The CDR3 sequence is CASVYNEQFF. CDR3 sequence (DNA): TGTGCCAGCGTATACAATGAGCAGTTCTTC.

V gene TRBV27 combines with J gene TRBJ2-7, with D perhaps matching TRBD1 (5 bases). The CDR3 runs 14 residues. The germline CDR1 and CDR2 sequences are MNHEY and SMNVEV (reference sequence). Trimming cost V 2 bases and J 0 bases, with 8 bases left between them. This chain's CDR3 is CASSLSDSSYEQYF. The CDR3 bases are TGTGCCAGCAGTTTAAGTGACAGCTCCTACGAGCAGTACTTC.